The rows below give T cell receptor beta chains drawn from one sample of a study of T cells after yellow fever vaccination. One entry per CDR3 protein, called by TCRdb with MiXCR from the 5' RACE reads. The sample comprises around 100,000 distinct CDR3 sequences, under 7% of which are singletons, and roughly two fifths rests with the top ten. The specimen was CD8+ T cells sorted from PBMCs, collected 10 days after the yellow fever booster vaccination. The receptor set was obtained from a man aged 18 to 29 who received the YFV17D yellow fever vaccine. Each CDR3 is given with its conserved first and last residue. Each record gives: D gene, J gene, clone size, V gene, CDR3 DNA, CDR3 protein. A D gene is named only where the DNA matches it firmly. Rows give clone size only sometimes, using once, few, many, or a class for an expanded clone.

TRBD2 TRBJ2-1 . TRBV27 TGTGCCAGCACTTCGGGACTAGCGGGGGGCAATGAGCAGTTCTTC CASTSGLAGGNEQFF
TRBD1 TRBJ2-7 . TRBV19 TGTGCCAGTAGTCTGACAGGGCTTGCAACCTCCTACGAGCAGTACTTC CASSLTGLATSYEQYF
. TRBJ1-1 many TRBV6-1 TGTGCCAGCAGTGAAGCCCTGGGACCGTTCTCCACTGAAGCTTTCTTT CASSEALGPFSTEAFF
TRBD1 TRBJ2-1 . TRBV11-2 TGTGCCAGCAGCTTCCTTGGACAGGGCTCCTACAATGAGCAGTTCTTC CASSFLGQGSYNEQFF
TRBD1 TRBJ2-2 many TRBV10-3 TGTGCCATCAGTGAACCCGGACAGGGGAGTTCGAACACCGGGGAGCTGTTTTTT CAISEPGQGSSNTGELFF
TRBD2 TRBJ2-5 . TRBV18 TGTGCCAGCTCACCACCGTCGGGGGGTTTGGCCCAGTACTTC CASSPPSGGLAQYF
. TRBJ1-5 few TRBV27 TGTGCCAGCAGCCCCGGACTCAAAAATCAGCCCCAGCATTTT CASSPGLKNQPQHF
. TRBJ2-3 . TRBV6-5 TGTGCCAGCAGGGCAGGGGCAACAGATACGCAGTATTTT CASRAGATDTQYF
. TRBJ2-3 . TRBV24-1 TGTGCCACCAGTGACCCTCCGACTAGGGGGGGGCTTACGCAGTATTTT CATSDPPTRGGLTQYF
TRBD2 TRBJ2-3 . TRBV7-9 TGTGCCAGCAGCTTAGTGGGGCGGGGGGGCCCCACAGATACGCAGTATTTT CASSLVGRGGPTDTQYF
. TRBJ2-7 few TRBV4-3 TGCGCCAGCAGCCAAGATAGGACCGAGCAGTACTTC CASSQDRTEQYF
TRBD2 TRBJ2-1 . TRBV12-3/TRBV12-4 TGTGCCAGCAGGGCGGGGGGCCCTACCTACAATGAGCAGTTCTTC CASRAGGPTYNEQFF
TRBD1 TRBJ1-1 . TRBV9 TGTGCCAGCAGCGTGGAAGGGACAGGGTGGGCTGAAGCTTTCTTT CASSVEGTGWAEAFF
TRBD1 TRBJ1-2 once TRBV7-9 TGTGCCAGCAGCTTGGCCGGGGAGGGGGCTAAAGGCCCTTATGGCTACACCTTC CASSLAGEGAKGPYGYTF
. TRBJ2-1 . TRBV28 TGTGCCAGCAGCCATCCTGGGGGGGCCCCACTCAATGAGCAGTTCTTC CASSHPGGAPLNEQFF
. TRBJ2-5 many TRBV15 TGTGCCACCAGCAGACGGTCACAGCGTTACCAAGAGACCCAGTACTTC CATSRRSQRYQETQYF
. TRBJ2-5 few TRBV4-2 TGTGCCAGCAGCCAAGAGGGTGTGCCCCAAGAGACCCAGTACTTC CASSQEGVPQETQYF
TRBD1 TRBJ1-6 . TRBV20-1 TGCAGTGCAACGGACAGGGGGTATAATTCACCCCTCCACTTT CSATDRGYNSPLHF
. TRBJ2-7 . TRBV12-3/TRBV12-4 TGTGCCAGCGCCAGTTTATCGTACGAGCAGTACTTC CASASLSYEQYF
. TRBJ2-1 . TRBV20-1 TGCAGTGGGCTCAGGGGGGAAACCCAGTTCTTC CSGLRGETQFF
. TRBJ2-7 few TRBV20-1 TGCAGTGCTAGAGCTGACCAATCCATCCACGAGCAGTACTTC CSARADQSIHEQYF
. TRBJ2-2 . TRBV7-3 TGTGCCAGCAGCTCTGGACCCGGGGGGACAGCGAACACCGGGGAGCTGTTTTTT CASSSGPGGTANTGELFF
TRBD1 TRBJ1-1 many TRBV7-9 TGTGCCAGCAGCTCACGACAGGGGGCGTCCACTGAAGCTTTCTTT CASSSRQGASTEAFF
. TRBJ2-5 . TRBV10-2 TGCGCCAGCAGTGAGCGGGGGAGGACCCAGTACTTC CASSERGRTQYF
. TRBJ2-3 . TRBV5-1 TGCGCCAGCAGCCAGGGACCGACACCCACAGATACGCAGTATTTT CASSQGPTPTDTQYF
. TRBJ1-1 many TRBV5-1 TGCGCCAGCAGCTTGGGGCGGGCGAACACTGAAGCTTTCTTT CASSLGRANTEAFF
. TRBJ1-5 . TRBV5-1 TGCGCCAGCAGCTTGGGGGGTACCAATCAGCCCCAGCATTTT CASSLGGTNQPQHF
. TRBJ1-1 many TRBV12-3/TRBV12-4 TGTGCCAGCAGGGTGGGGGGGACTGAAGCTTTCTTT CASRVGGTEAFF
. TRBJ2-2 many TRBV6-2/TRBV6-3 TGTGCCAGCAGTTACGGCGTCAACGGGGAGCTGTTTTTT CASSYGVNGELFF